This T cell receptor (beta chain) was sequenced during a study of control samples from healthy donors and cancer patients (dated by TCRdb to 2019 to 2021). The CDR3, cysteine through phenylalanine, is 12 amino acids long. The only DNA kept is the CDR3, 36 bases in frame from the first base. V is cut by 4 bases and J by 4 bases, and the space between the germline ends is 5 bases. CDR1 and CDR2, looked up from the germline V gene, are SQVTM and ANQGSEA. With respect to this clone: Its specific antigen is unknown. Per-base qualities were not stored, and no clone one base away is much larger.

Libraries were made using the immunoSEQ multiplex PCR assay. The table was pulled from immuneACCESS by TCRdb, which kept in-frame rearrangements only. Such tables lose some clones; where checked, under half of the loss comes from unresolved V genes, and the rest has no known cause. The sample yields 150,000 to 170,000 clones; about 94% were counted once. In total, the top ten clones hold around 5.4% of the sample. The sample consisted of blood. The sequence joins TRBV29-1 to TRBJ2-6; no D gene call is confident. The origin of this receptor is a man aged 35 to 55 in good health. The DNA reads as follows: TGCAGCGTTGGATCAGGGGCCAACGTCCTGACTTTC. This codes for CSVGSGANVLTF.